This T cell receptor beta chain comes out of a study of CD8+ T cells in alopecia areata. Extraction and reverse transcription of RNA yielded cDNA as the sequencing template. Assay: immunoSEQ multiplex PCR; the TCRdb copy retains only in-frame clones and omits some. The repertoire holds some 180,000 clones, with about 48% as singletons. Germline V gives CDR1 MGHRA, CDR2 YSYEKL. The ends were cut back, 3 bases at V and 6 bases at J, with 12 bases in the middle. The CDR3 consists of 14 residues. This clone was seen a handful of times. Treatment denoted: oral pan-JAK inhibitor, 5-10 mg twice daily. The sequence derives from a human donor with alopecia areata. V gene TRBV4-1 combines with J gene TRBJ2-1; D gene uncertain. The sequencing here drew on CD8+ T cells sorted from blood, taken at week 24, from a patient treated with tofacitinib. CDR3 amino acids: CASSHPVPGNEQFF. CDR3 coding DNA: TGCGCCAGCAGCCACCCGGTGCCGGGCAATGAGCAGTTCTTC.